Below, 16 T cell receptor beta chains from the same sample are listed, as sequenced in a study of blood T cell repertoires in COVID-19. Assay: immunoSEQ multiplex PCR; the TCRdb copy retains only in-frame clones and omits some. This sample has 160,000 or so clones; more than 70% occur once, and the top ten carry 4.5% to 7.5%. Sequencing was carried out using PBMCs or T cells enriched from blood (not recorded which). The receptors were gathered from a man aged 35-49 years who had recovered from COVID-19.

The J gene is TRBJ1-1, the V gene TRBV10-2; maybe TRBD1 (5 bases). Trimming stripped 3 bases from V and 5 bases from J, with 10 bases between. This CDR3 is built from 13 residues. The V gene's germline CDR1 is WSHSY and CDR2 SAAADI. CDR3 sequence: CASSDRVRTEAFF. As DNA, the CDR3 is TGCGCCAGCAGTGACAGGGTACGGACTGAAGCTTTCTTT.

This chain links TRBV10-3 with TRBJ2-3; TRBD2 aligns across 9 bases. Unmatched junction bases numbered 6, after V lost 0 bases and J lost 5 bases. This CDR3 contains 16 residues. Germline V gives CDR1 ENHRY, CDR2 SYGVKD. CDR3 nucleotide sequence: TGTGCCATCAGTGAGTCGTCTAGCGGGGTTGGAGATACGCAGTATTTT. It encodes CAISESSSGVGDTQYF.

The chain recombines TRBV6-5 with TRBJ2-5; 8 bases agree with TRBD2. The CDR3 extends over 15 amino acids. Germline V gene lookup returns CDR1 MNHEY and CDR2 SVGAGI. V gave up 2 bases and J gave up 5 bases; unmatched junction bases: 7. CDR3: CASSYNGGARETQYF. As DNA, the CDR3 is TGTGCCAGCAGTTACAACGGGGGGGCCAGGGAGACCCAGTACTTC.

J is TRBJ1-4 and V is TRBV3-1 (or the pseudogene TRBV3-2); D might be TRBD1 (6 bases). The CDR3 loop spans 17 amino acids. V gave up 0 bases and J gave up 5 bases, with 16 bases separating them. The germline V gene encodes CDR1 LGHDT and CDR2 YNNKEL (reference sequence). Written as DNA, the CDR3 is TGTGCCAGCAGCCAAGATGGCCACGGACAGTACAATGAAAAACTGTTTTTT. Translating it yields CASSQDGHGQYNEKLFF.

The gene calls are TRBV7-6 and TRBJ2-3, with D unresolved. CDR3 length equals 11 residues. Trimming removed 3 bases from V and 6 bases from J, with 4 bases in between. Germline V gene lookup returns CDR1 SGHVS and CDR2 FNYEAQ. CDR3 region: CASSFGDTQYF. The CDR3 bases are TGTGCCAGCAGCTTCGGGGATACGCAGTATTTT.

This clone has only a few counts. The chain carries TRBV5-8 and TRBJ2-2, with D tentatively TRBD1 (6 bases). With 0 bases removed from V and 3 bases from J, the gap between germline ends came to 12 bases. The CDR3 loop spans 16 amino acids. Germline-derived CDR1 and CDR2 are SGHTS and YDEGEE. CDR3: CASSLVTGSYTGELFF. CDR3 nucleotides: TGTGCCAGCAGCTTGGTAACAGGGAGCTACACCGGGGAGCTGTTTTTT.

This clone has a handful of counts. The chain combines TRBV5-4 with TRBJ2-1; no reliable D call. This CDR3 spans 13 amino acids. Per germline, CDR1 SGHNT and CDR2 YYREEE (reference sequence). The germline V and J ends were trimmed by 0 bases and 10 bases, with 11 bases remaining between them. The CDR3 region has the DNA TGTGCCAGCAGCTTGGTTGCGCAGGCGGAGCAGTTCTTC. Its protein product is CASSLVAQAEQFF. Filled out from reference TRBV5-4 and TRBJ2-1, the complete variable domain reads ETGVTQSPTHLIKTRGQQVTLRCSSQSGHNTVSWYQQALGQGPQFIFQYYREEENGRGNFPPRFSGLQFPNYSSELNVNALELDDSALYLCASSLVAQAEQFFGPGTRLTVL.

CDR3 sequence reads: CASSFLRQGAYEQYV. In nucleotides, the CDR3 is TGTGCCAGCAGCTTTCTTCGACAGGGGGCTTACGAGCAGTACGTC. The rearrangement links TRBV13 to TRBJ2-7; 10 positions match TRBD1. This CDR3 spans 15 amino acids. V shed 3 bases, J shed 4 bases, and the junction held 6 bases outside the gene matches. Looked up from germline, CDR1 is PRHDT and CDR2 is FYEKMQ (reference sequence).

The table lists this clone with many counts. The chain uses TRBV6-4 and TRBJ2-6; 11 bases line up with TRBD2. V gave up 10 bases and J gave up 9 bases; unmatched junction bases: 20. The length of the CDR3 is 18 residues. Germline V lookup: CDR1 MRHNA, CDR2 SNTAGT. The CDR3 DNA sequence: TGTGCCACCCAACAGGTACTAGCGGGGGATCACGTTGGCAACGTCCTGACTTTC. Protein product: CATQQVLAGDHVGNVLTF.

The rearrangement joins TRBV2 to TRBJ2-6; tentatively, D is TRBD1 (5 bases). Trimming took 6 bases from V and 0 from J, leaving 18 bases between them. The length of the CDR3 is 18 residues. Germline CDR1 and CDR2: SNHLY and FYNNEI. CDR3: CASRDTLGSPSGANVLTF. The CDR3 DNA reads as TGTGCCAGCAGGGACACCCTAGGTTCCCCCTCTGGGGCCAACGTCCTGACTTTC.

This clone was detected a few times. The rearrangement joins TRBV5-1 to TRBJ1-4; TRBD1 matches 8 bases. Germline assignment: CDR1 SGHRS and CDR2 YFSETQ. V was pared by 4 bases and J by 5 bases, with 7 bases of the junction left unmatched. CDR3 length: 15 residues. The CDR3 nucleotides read TGCGCCAGCAGCAACGGACAGGGACGGAATGAAAAACTGTTTTTT. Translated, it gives CASSNGQGRNEKLFF.

Written as DNA, the CDR3 is TGTGCCACCAGTGATCCCCCAGGGACAGGCGGTCCGAACACCGGGGAGCTGTTTTTT. Protein sequence: CATSDPPGTGGPNTGELFF. V gene TRBV24-1 combines with J gene TRBJ2-2; TRBD1 aligns across 8 bases. The CDR3 extends over 19 amino acids. Germline V lookup: CDR1 KGHDR, CDR2 SFDVKD. V was clipped by 3 bases and J by 0 bases; unmatched bases: 11.

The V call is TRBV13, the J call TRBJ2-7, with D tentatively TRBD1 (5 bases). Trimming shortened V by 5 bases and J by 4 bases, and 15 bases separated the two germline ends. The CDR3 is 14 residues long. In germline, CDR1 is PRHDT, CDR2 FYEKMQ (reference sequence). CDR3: CASSQNTGLYEQYF. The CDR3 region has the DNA TGTGCCAGCAGCCAGAATACAGGTCTATACGAGCAGTACTTC.

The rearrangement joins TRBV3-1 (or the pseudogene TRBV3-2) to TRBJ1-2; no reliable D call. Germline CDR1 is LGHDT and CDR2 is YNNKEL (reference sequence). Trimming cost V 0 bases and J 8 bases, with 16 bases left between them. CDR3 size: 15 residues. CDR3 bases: TGTGCCAGCAGCCAAGATTTTACGGAGTCTCGGGGCTACACCTTC. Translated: CASSQDFTESRGYTF.

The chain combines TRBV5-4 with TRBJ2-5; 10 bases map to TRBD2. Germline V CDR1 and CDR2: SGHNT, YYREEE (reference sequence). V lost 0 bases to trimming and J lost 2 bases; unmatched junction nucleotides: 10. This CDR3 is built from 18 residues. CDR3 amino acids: CASSLALSSGGPQETQYF. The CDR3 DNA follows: TGTGCCAGCAGCTTGGCCCTGTCTAGCGGGGGCCCACAAGAGACCCAGTACTTC.

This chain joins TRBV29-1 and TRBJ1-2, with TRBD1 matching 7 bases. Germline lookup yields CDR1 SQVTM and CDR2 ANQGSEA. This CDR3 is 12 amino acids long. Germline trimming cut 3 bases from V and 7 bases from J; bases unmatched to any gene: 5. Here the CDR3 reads CSVDDYRGGYTF. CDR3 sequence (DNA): TGCAGCGTTGATGATTACAGGGGTGGCTACACCTTC.